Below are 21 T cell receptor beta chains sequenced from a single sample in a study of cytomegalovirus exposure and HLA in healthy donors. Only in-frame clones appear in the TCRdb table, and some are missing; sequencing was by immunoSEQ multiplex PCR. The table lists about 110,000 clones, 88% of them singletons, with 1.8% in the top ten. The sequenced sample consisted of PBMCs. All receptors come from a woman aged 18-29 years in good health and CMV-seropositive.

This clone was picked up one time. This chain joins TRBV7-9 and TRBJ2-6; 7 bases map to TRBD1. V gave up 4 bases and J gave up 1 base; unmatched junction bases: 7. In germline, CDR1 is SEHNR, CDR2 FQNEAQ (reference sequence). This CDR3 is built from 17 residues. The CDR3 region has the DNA TGTGCCAGCAGCTCCGAAACAGGGGATTCTGGGGCCAACGTCCTGACTTTC. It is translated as CASSSETGDSGANVLTF. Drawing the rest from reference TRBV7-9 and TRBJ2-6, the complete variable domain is DTGVSQNPRHKITKRGQNVTFRCDPISEHNRLYWYRQTLGQGPEFLTYFQNEAQLEKSRLLSDRFSAERPKGSFSTLEIQRTEQGDSAMYLCASSSETGDSGANVLTFGAGSRLTVL.

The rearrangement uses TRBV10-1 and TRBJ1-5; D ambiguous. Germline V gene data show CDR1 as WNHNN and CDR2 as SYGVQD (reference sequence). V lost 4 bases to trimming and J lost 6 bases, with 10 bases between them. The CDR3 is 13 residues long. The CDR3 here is CASSVGPGQPQHF. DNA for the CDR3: TGCGCCAGCAGTGTTGGTCCCGGTCAGCCCCAGCATTTT.

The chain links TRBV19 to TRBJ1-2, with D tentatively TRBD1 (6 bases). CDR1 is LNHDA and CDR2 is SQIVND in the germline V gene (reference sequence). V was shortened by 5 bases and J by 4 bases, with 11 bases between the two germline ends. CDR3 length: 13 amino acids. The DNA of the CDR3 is TGTGCCAGTAGTGCACAGGGTGCCTATGGCTACACCTTC. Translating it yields CASSAQGAYGYTF.

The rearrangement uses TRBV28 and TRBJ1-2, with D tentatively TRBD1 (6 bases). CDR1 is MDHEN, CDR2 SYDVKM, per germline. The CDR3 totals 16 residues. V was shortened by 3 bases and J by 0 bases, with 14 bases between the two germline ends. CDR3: CASSLGAGPANYGYTF. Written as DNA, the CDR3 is TGTGCCAGCAGTTTGGGGGCGGGCCCAGCTAACTATGGCTACACCTTC.

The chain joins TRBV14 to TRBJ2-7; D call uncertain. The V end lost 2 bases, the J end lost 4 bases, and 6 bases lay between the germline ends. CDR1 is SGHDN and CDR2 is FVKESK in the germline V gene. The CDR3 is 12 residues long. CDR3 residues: CASSQIQYEQYF. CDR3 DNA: TGTGCCAGCAGCCAAATTCAGTACGAGCAGTACTTC. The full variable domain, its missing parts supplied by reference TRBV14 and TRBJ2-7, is EAGVTQFPSHSVIEKGQTVTLRCDPISGHDNLYWYRRVMGKEIKFLLHFVKESKQDESGMPNNRFLAERTGGTYSTLKVQPAELEDSGVYFCASSQIQYEQYFGPGTRLTVT.

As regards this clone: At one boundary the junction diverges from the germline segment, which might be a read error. The DNA of the CDR3 is TGTGTCAGCAGTGCGGAGGGTCGGGTAACGGGCTATGGCTACACCTTC. Amino acid sequence: CVSSAEGRVTGYGYTF. The chain employs TRBV2 and TRBJ1-2; D not resolved. This CDR3 has 16 residues. The germline V gene has CDR1 SNHLY and CDR2 FYNNEI.

In nucleotides, the CDR3 is TGTGCCAGCAGCTTACCCCGGGATGAGCAGTTCTTC. This codes for CASSLPRDEQFF. The chain recombines TRBV7-2 with TRBJ2-1, with D hard to call. This CDR3 is built from 12 residues. Trimming cost V 2 bases and J 8 bases, with 7 bases left between them. Germline values: CDR1 SGHTA, CDR2 FQGNSA.

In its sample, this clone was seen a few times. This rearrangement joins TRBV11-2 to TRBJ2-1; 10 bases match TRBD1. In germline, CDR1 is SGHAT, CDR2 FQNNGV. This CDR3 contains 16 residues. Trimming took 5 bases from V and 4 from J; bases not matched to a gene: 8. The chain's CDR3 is CASSPIQGQGYNEQFF. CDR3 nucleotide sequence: TGTGCCAGCAGCCCCATTCAGGGACAGGGGTACAATGAGCAGTTCTTC.

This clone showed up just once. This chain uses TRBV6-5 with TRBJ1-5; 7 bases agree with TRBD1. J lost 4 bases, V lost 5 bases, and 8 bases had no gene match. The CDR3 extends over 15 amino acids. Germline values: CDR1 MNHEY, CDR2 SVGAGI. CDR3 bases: TGTGCCAGCAGTAGGGGGACAGACCAAAATCAGCCCCAGCATTTT. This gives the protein CASSRGTDQNQPQHF.

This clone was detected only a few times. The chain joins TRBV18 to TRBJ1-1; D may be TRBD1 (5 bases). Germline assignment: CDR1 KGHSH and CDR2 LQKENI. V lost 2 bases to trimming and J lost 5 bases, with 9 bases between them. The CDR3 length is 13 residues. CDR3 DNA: TGTGCCAGCTCACCAAGGGGTTTGACTGAAGCTTTCTTT. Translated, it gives CASSPRGLTEAFF.

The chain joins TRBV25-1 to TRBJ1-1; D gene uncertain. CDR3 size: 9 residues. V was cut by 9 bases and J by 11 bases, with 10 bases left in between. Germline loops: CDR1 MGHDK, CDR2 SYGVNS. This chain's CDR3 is CARQAWAFF. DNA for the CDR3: TGTGCCAGGCAGGCTTGGGCTTTCTTT.

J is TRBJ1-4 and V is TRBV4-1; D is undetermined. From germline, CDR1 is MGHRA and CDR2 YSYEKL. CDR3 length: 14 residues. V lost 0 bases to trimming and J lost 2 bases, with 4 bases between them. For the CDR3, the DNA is TGCGCCAGCAGCCAAGACGTGACTAATGAAAAACTGTTTTTT. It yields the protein CASSQDVTNEKLFF.

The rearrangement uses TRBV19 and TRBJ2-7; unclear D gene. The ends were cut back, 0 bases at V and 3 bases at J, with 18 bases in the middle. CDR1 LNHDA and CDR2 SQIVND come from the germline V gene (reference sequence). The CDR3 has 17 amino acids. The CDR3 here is CASSIDPRPNRFYEQYF. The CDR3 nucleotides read TGTGCCAGTAGTATAGATCCCAGGCCTAATAGATTCTACGAGCAGTACTTC. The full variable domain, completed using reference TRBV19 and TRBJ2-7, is DGGITQSPKYLFRKEGQNVTLSCEQNLNHDAMYWYRQDPGQGLRLIYYSQIVNDFQKGDIAEGYSVSREKKESFPLTVTSAQKNPTAFYLCASSIDPRPNRFYEQYFGPGTRLTVT.

The CDR3 loop reads CASSDRAEETQYF. CDR3 DNA sequence: TGTGCCAGCAGCGACAGGGCTGAAGAGACCCAGTACTTC. The chain uses TRBV2 and TRBJ2-5, with TRBD1 identical over 7 bases. This CDR3 is 13 amino acids long. Germline-derived CDR1 and CDR2 are SNHLY and FYNNEI. Trimming cost V 6 bases and J 3 bases; bases outside gene matches: 4. Full variable domain (rest looked up from reference TRBV2 and TRBJ2-5): EPEVTQTPSHQVTQMGQEVILRCVPISNHLYFYWYRQILGQKVEFLVSFYNNEISEKSEIFDDQFSVERPDGSNFTLKIRSTKLEDSAMYFCASSDRAEETQYFGPGTRLLVL.

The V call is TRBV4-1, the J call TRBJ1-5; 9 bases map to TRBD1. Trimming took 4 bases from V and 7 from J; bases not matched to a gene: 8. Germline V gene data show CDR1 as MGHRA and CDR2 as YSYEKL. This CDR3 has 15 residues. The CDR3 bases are TGCGCCAGCAGCCGGGACAGGGCTACTGTCCAGCCCCAGCATTTT. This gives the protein CASSRDRATVQPQHF.

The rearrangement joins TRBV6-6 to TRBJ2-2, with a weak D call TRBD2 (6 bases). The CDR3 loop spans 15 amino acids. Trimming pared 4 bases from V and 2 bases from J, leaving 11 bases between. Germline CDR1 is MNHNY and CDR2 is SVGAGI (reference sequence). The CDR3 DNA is TGTGCCAGCAGTTGGGACTTACCAAACACCGGGGAGCTGTTTTTT. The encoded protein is CASSWDLPNTGELFF.

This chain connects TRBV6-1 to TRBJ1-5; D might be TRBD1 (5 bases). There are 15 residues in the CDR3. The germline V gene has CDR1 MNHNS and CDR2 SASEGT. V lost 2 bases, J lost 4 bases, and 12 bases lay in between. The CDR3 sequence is CASSEISTVNQPQHF. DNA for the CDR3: TGTGCCAGCAGTGAAATTTCGACAGTTAATCAGCCCCAGCATTTT.

CDR3 DNA sequence: TGTGCCAGCACCCCACCGGACAGGAGCTACAATGAGCAGTTCTTC. This codes for CASTPPDRSYNEQFF. The gene calls are TRBV11-2 and TRBJ2-1; 7 bases map to TRBD1. Trimming at V came to 7 bases and at J to 3 bases, leaving 9 bases not matched to a gene. This CDR3 region has 15 residues. Germline V gives CDR1 SGHAT, CDR2 FQNNGV.

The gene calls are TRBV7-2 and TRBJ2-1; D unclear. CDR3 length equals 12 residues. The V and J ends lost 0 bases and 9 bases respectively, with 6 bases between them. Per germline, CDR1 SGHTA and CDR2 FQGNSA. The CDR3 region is CASSLASSEQFF. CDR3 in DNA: TGTGCCAGCAGCTTAGCTTCTAGTGAGCAGTTCTTC.

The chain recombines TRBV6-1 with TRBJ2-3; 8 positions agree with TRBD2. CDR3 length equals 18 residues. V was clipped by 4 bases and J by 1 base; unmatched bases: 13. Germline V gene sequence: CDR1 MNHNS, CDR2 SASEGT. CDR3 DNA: TGTGCCAGCAGTGGAGGCGGGGGGCCCGCGGCAGGCACAGATACGCAGTATTTT. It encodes CASSGGGGPAAGTDTQYF.

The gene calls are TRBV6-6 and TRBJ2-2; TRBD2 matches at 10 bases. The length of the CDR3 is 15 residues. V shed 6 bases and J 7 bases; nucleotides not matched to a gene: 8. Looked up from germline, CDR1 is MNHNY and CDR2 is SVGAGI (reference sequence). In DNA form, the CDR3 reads TGTGCCAGCAGGGAGCGGGGGGGCCGGAGCGGGGAGCTGTTTTTT. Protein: CASRERGGRSGELFF.